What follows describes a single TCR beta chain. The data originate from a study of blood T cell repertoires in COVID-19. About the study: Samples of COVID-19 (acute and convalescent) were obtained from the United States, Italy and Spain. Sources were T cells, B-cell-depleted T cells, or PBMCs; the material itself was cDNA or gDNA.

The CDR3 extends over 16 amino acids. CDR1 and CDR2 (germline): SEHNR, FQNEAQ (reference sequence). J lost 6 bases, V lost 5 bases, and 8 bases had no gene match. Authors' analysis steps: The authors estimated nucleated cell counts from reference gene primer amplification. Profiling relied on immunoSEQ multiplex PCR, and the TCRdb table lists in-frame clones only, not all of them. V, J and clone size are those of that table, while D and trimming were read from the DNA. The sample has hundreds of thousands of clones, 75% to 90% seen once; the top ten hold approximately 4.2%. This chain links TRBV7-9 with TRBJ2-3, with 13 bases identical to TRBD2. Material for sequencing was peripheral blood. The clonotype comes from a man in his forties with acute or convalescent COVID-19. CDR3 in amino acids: CASSGPGLAGTDTQYF. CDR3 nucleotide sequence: TGTGCCAGCAGCGGTCCGGGACTAGCGGGGACGGATACGCAGTATTTT.